The sequence of this TCR beta chain was determined in a study of shared clonotypes between healthy human individuals. Background on the study: Every donor yielded three CD4 naive, three CD4 memory, two CD8 naive and one CD8 memory plate. Study results and caveats: Only a few donors were included, so the genetic and exposure-history diversity represented was limited.

Turning to this clone: As yet, its antigen is unknown.

Naive CD8 populations comprised CD45RO-negative cells positively selected for CCR7, excluding terminally differentiated effector memory CD45RA+ cells. Germline loops: CDR1 MRHNA, CDR2 SNTAGT. Trimming shortened V by 2 bases and J by 1 base, and 6 bases separated the two germline ends. The CDR3 has 14 residues. DNA at 150 to 250 ng, around 30,000 T cell genomes, went into sorted-subset replicate PCRs. Per the original methods: ImmunoSEQ output lacked quality scores and full-length reads, limiting matched filtering. Measured with immunoSEQ multiplex PCR; TCRdb has only the in-frame clones, and not every one. The V and J calls and clone size are taken from that table; D and trimming were inferred from the DNA. This sample carries roughly 2 million clones, roughly 95% of them seen once, and the ten largest clones take roughly 1%.

The sequencing input was naive CD8+ T cells sorted from blood. This TCR was recovered from a man between 18 and 29 years old in good health. The chain is built from TRBV6-4 and TRBJ1-5; a possible D gene is TRBD1 (5 bases). CDR3 DNA: TGTGCCAGCAGTGACCAGGGCAGCAATCAGCCCCAGCATTTT. Residues: CASSDQGSNQPQHF.